Listed here are 29 T cell receptor beta chains from one sample, sequenced in a study of PD-1 blockade in classical Hodgkin lymphoma. The protocol was immunoSEQ multiplex PCR, while the TCRdb copy is restricted to in-frame clones and leaves out a portion. The data show approximately 29,000 clones, 82% seen once. The time point here: cycle 4 day 1 (C4D1), after five to seven weeks of nivolumab. Patients all relapsed after autologous stem cell transplantation, and there was variation in brentuximab vedotin exposure. Sequences were derived from peripheral blood mononuclear cells (PBMCs), sampled before the fourth cycle of nivolumab. These receptors came from a human donor with classical Hodgkin lymphoma.

The chain is built from TRBV19 and TRBJ1-2; 7 nucleotides agree with TRBD1. Germline V lookup: CDR1 LNHDA, CDR2 SQIVND (reference sequence). This CDR3 spans 15 amino acids. Unmatched junction bases numbered 7, after V lost 2 bases and J lost 4 bases. CDR3 sequence: CASSIRRQGSYGYTF. As DNA, the CDR3 is TGTGCCAGTAGTATACGACGACAGGGTTCCTATGGCTACACCTTC.

This clone was counted only a few times. This rearrangement joins TRBV6-4 to TRBJ2-3; 8 bases match TRBD2. CDR3 length equals 14 residues. V was clipped by 4 bases and J by 3 bases; unmatched bases: 3. CDR1 is MRHNA, CDR2 SNTAGT, per germline. The CDR3: CASSAGGPTDTQYF. The CDR3 bases are TGTGCCAGCAGTGCGGGGGGGCCGACAGATACGCAGTATTTT.

This clone was detected only a few times. The chain employs TRBV6-1 and TRBJ2-1; 12 nucleotides match TRBD2. The CDR3 runs 15 residues. J gave up 4 bases and V 2 bases, and 0 bases lay outside the gene matches. Germline loops: CDR1 MNHNS, CDR2 SASEGT. CDR3 sequence: CASSELAGGYNEQFF. The CDR3 DNA reads TGTGCCAGCAGTGAACTAGCGGGGGGGTACAATGAGCAGTTCTTC.

The rearrangement links TRBV11-2 to TRBJ2-1, with TRBD2 matching 12 bases. Germline V CDR1 and CDR2: SGHAT, FQNNGV. The CDR3 covers 15 residues. The V segment lost 5 bases and the J segment 4 bases; nucleotides outside the gene matches: 3. Written as DNA, the CDR3 is TGTGCCAGCAGCCTACTAGCGGGGGGTTACAATGAGCAGTTCTTC. Protein product: CASSLLAGGYNEQFF.

This CDR3 reads CASSQSHRTDYGYTF. CDR3 DNA sequence: TGTGCCAGCAGCCAATCCCACCGGACGGACTATGGCTACACCTTC. The chain uses TRBV16 and TRBJ1-2; D call uncertain. CDR1 and CDR2 (germline): KGHSY, FQNENV. Trimming took off 0 bases at V and 3 bases at J, with 11 bases between the two ends. The CDR3 has 15 amino acids.

The chain couples TRBV5-1 to TRBJ2-5; 10 bases are shared with TRBD2. With V trimmed by 3 bases and J by 2 bases, 7 bases remained unmatched. Germline CDR1 reads SGHRS; CDR2 reads YFSETQ. The CDR3 contains 16 residues. The CDR3 sequence is CASSSPGLARQETQYF. CDR3 bases: TGCGCCAGCAGCTCCCCGGGACTAGCGAGGCAAGAGACCCAGTACTTC.

The chain combines TRBV12-5 with TRBJ2-3, with TRBD2 matching 10 bases. There are 15 residues in the CDR3. Per the germline V gene, CDR1 is LGHNT and CDR2 is FRNRAP. V lost 7 bases, J lost 4 bases, and 8 bases stayed unmatched. The CDR3 DNA sequence: TGTGCTAGTGCCAAAAGCGGGGGGGCGGCAGATACGCAGTATTTT. Encoded protein: CASAKSGGAADTQYF.

The chain joins TRBV7-9 to TRBJ1-5, with TRBD1 matching 8 bases. The germline CDR1 and CDR2 sequences are SEHNR and FQNEAQ (reference sequence). Germline trimming cut 5 bases from V and 5 bases from J; bases unmatched to any gene: 17. CDR3 length equals 18 residues. In DNA, the CDR3 is TGTGCCAGCAGCCCAGGGGGGATCAGGGGGCGATTTTATCAGCCCCAGCATTTT. Residues: CASSPGGIRGRFYQPQHF. Full variable domain (outside the CDR3, taken from reference TRBV7-9 and TRBJ1-5): DTGVSQNPRHKITKRGQNVTFRCDPISEHNRLYWYRQTLGQGPEFLTYFQNEAQLEKSRLLSDRFSAERPKGSFSTLEIQRTEQGDSAMYLCASSPGGIRGRFYQPQHFGDGTRLSIL.

The rearrangement links TRBV28 to TRBJ2-3; D gene ambiguous. The CDR3 covers 16 residues. Germline CDR1 MDHEN, CDR2 SYDVKM. Trimming took off 3 bases at V and 3 bases at J, with 16 bases between the two ends. The CDR3 loop reads CASSLAPFKRTDTQYF. Here the CDR3 DNA reads TGTGCCAGCAGTTTGGCCCCCTTTAAGAGAACAGATACGCAGTATTTT.

Only a few counts were recorded for this clone. The rearrangement uses TRBV4-1 and TRBJ2-5, with D possibly matching TRBD1 (6 bases). The V end was cut by 0 bases, the J end by 2 bases, with 13 bases between. Germline V gene lookup returns CDR1 MGHRA and CDR2 YSYEKL. The CDR3 has 16 amino acids. The CDR3 protein is CASSQEMGTLQETQYF. Here the CDR3 DNA reads TGCGCCAGCAGCCAAGAGATGGGGACACTACAAGAGACCCAGTACTTC.

The chain carries TRBV21-1 and TRBJ1-5; TRBD1, as called in the table, went unchecked against the DNA. TRBV21-1 is a documented pseudogene. This CDR3 region has 17 residues. CDR3: CASSKQGAVLGNQPQHF. CDR3 coding DNA: TGTGCCAGCAGCAAACAGGGGGCCGTACTGGGAAATCAGCCCCAGCATTTT.

This chain connects TRBV29-1 to TRBJ2-2, with a weak D call TRBD2 (6 bases). The CDR3 contains 13 residues. CDR1 is SQVTM and CDR2 is ANQGSEA in the germline V gene. With 7 bases removed from V and 6 bases from J, the gap between germline ends came to 15 bases. The CDR3 nucleotides read TGCAGCGGGGGGGTCGGCGGGTCCGGGGAGCTGTTTTTT. It is translated as CSGGVGGSGELFF.

In this sample, this clone is medium-sized. V usage is TRBV28 and J usage is TRBJ1-3; a weak D match, TRBD1 (5 bases). This CDR3 is built from 16 residues. V was pared by 7 bases and J by 0 bases, with 16 bases between. Per the germline V gene, CDR1 is MDHEN and CDR2 is SYDVKM. The chain's CDR3 is CASTPSGRISGNTIYF. CDR3 DNA sequence: TGTGCCAGCACCCCATCGGGGCGAATCTCTGGAAACACCATATATTTT.

This chain joins TRBV7-3 and TRBJ2-6, with D tentatively TRBD1 or TRBD2 (5 bases each). CDR1 is SGHTA and CDR2 is FQGTGA in the germline V gene. V was pared by 0 bases and J by 0 bases, with 12 bases between. The CDR3 loop spans 18 amino acids. CDR3 DNA sequence: TGTGCCAGCAGCTTAACTGGGACGGTGAACTCTGGGGCCAACGTCCTGACTTTC. Translating gives CASSLTGTVNSGANVLTF.

The V gene is TRBV9, the J gene TRBJ2-2; D is unclear. Germline V gives CDR1 SGDLS, CDR2 YYNGEE. The CDR3 has 14 residues. V was shortened by 0 bases and J by 6 bases, with 9 bases between the two germline ends. This CDR3 is CASSVDAFSGELFF. The DNA of the CDR3 is TGTGCCAGCAGCGTAGATGCGTTCTCCGGGGAGCTGTTTTTT.

CDR3 DNA: TGCAGTGCTCAGGAGTATGGCTACACCTTC. This codes for CSAQEYGYTF. This chain joins TRBV20-1 and TRBJ1-2; D is undetermined. Germline CDR1 reads DFQATT; CDR2 reads SNEGSKA (reference sequence). V shed 5 bases and J shed 5 bases, with 6 bases lying between them. The CDR3 extends over 10 amino acids.

The chain recombines TRBV4-1 with TRBJ2-7; D might be TRBD1 (5 bases). Germline V gene sequence: CDR1 MGHRA, CDR2 YSYEKL. The CDR3 spans 13 residues. The V gene lost 3 bases and the J gene lost 7 bases, with 13 bases spanning the gap. The CDR3 nucleotides read TGCGCCAGCAGCCACAGGGCCCAAGGGGAGCAGTACTTC. This codes for CASSHRAQGEQYF.

The rearrangement uses TRBV5-1 and TRBJ2-3; 13 nucleotides align to TRBD2. This CDR3 has 19 residues. Looked up from germline, CDR1 is SGHRS and CDR2 is YFSETQ. The V segment lost 4 bases and the J segment 2 bases; nucleotides outside the gene matches: 13. The DNA of the CDR3 is TGCGCCAGCAGCGTACTAGCGGGGGGGCCACGCCCTTCCACAGATACGCAGTATTTT. It translates to CASSVLAGGPRPSTDTQYF.

The gene calls are TRBV5-1 and TRBJ2-2, with D possibly being TRBD2 (5 bases). V was pared by 0 bases and J by 3 bases, with 12 bases between. The CDR3 covers 16 residues. Germline V gives CDR1 SGHRS, CDR2 YFSETQ. CDR3 nucleotide sequence: TGCGCCAGCAGCTTGGGGCCCCCCGGGGACACCGGGGAGCTGTTTTTT. It translates to CASSLGPPGDTGELFF.

V gene TRBV7-2 combines with J gene TRBJ2-2; 7 positions match TRBD2. Unmatched junction bases numbered 9, after V lost 3 bases and J lost 2 bases. Germline CDR1 is SGHTA and CDR2 is FQGNSA. The CDR3 sequence is 17 residues long. This CDR3 reads CASSFSIASGNTGELFF. In DNA, the CDR3 is TGTGCCAGCAGCTTCAGTATCGCTAGCGGAAACACCGGGGAGCTGTTTTTT.

This chain connects TRBV2 to TRBJ1-6; D may be TRBD1 (6 bases). V lost 6 bases to trimming and J lost 7 bases, with 13 bases between them. The CDR3 loop spans 14 amino acids. Germline CDR1 SNHLY, CDR2 FYNNEI. Written as DNA, the CDR3 is TGTGCCAGCAGCTTGGGACAAGCCAATTCACCCCTCCACTTT. Protein sequence: CASSLGQANSPLHF.

This chain connects TRBV18 to TRBJ2-7; D unresolved. V lost 5 bases and J lost 3, with 11 bases in between. Germline V gives CDR1 KGHSH, CDR2 LQKENI. This CDR3 spans 13 amino acids. The CDR3 nucleotides read TGTGCCAGCTCATTTGCAGGTGGCTACGAGCAGTACTTC. As protein: CASSFAGGYEQYF. Based on the CDR3 plus reference TRBV18 and TRBJ2-7, the full variable domain is NAGVMQNPRHLVRRRGQEARLRCSPMKGHSHVYWYRQLPEEGLKFMVYLQKENIIDESGMPKERFSAEFPKEGPSILRIQQVVRGDSAAYFCASSFAGGYEQYFGPGTRLTVT.

J is TRBJ1-4 and V is TRBV5-1, with D unclear. CDR3 length: 13 amino acids. The V end was cut by 3 bases, the J end by 3 bases, with 6 bases between. Germline CDR1 is SGHRS and CDR2 is YFSETQ. CDR3 amino acids: CASSSDSNEKLFF. DNA for the CDR3: TGCGCCAGCAGCTCGGACTCTAATGAAAAACTGTTTTTT.

The chain links TRBV4-1 to TRBJ2-4; 7 bases line up with TRBD1. The CDR3 extends over 17 amino acids. Looked up from germline, CDR1 is MGHRA and CDR2 is YSYEKL. V lost 4 bases, J lost 1 base, and 10 bases stayed unmatched. The CDR3 protein is CASSPGAQGVAKNIQYF. The CDR3 DNA reads TGCGCCAGCAGCCCAGGGGCGCAGGGGGTGGCCAAAAACATTCAGTACTTC.

This clone was detected only once. The rearrangement joins TRBV7-9 to TRBJ1-2; TRBD1 might be the D (6 bases). This CDR3 is 13 amino acids long. V lost 6 bases and J lost 4, with 12 bases in between. Germline CDR1 is SEHNR and CDR2 is FQNEAQ (reference sequence). CDR3 amino acids: CASRMGQSYGYTF. CDR3 nucleotides: TGTGCCAGCAGGATGGGACAATCCTATGGCTACACCTTC.

The gene calls are TRBV7-6 and TRBJ1-1, with TRBD1 matching 7 bases. CDR1 is SGHVS, CDR2 FNYEAQ, per germline. V gave up 3 bases and J gave up 1 base; unmatched junction bases: 17. The CDR3 sequence is 19 residues long. Here the CDR3 DNA reads TGTGCCAGCAGCTTGAGGGACAGCGTTTTTAAGGGTGGGAACACTGAAGCTTTCTTT. Its protein product is CASSLRDSVFKGGNTEAFF.

This clone was found once. J is TRBJ2-5 and V is TRBV11-2; possible D gene TRBD1, 5 bases. The germline gives CDR1 SGHAT, CDR2 FQNNGV. V was clipped by 5 bases and J by 5 bases, with 18 bases between them. The CDR3 length is 15 residues. CDR3 DNA: TGTGCCAGCAGCCTAGGGGTAGCTACGGTGGAGACCCAGTACTTC. It translates to CASSLGVATVETQYF.

The J gene is TRBJ1-2, the V gene TRBV19; TRBD1 might be the D (6 bases). This CDR3 has 16 residues. CDR1 is LNHDA and CDR2 is SQIVND in the germline V gene (reference sequence). Trimming removed 2 bases at V and 3 bases at J, with 16 bases between. CDR3 DNA: TGTGCCAGTAGTATACCCCTCCCACAGGGCCACTATGGCTACACCTTC. It specifies CASSIPLPQGHYGYTF.

CDR3 loop: CASSLDSTLGGTAYEQYF. CDR3 in DNA: TGTGCCAGCAGCTTAGATTCCACCTTGGGTGGGACTGCGTACGAGCAGTACTTC. The V and J genes are TRBV7-9 and TRBJ2-7; maybe TRBD2 (6 bases). Germline lookup yields CDR1 SEHNR and CDR2 FQNEAQ (reference sequence). CDR3 length: 18 amino acids. Trimming pared 1 base from V and 4 bases from J, leaving 23 bases between.